These 9 T cell receptor beta chains were sequenced from one sample in a study of blood T cell repertoires in COVID-19. Generated by immunoSEQ multiplex PCR, the TCRdb table keeps only in-frame clones and is missing some. The sample has some 190,000 clones, 80% to 90% seen once. Sequencing was performed on peripheral blood. These receptors all come from a human donor in a cohort sampled during active COVID-19.

The J gene is TRBJ2-7, the V gene TRBV2; 12 bases fit TRBD2. The ends lost 2 bases at V and 4 bases at J; junction bases unmatched: 6. The length of the CDR3 is 16 residues. Germline values: CDR1 SNHLY, CDR2 FYNNEI. CDR3 sequence: CASSESSGRAGYEQYF. CDR3 sequence (DNA): TGTGCCAGCAGTGAATCTAGCGGGAGGGCCGGGTACGAGCAGTACTTC.

The gene calls are TRBV28 and TRBJ2-5, with D perhaps TRBD2 (6 bases). Germline CDR1 and CDR2: MDHEN and SYDVKM. CDR3 size: 15 residues. V lost 3 bases to trimming and J lost 4 bases, with 15 bases between them. CDR3 amino acids: CASSLWPGVSETQYF. The CDR3 region has the DNA TGTGCCAGCAGTTTGTGGCCGGGAGTGTCAGAGACCCAGTACTTC. Looking up the rest from reference TRBV28 and TRBJ2-5 gives the full variable domain: DVKVTQSSRYLVKRTGEKVFLECVQDMDHENMFWYRQDPGLGLRLIYFSYDVKMKEKGDIPEGYSVSREKKERFSLILESASTNQTSMYLCASSLWPGVSETQYFGPGTRLLVL.

The chain employs TRBV15 and TRBJ1-4; D perhaps matches TRBD1 (5 bases). This CDR3 contains 15 residues. Between the trimmed V and J ends, which lost 0 bases and 0 bases, there was a span of 5 bases. Germline CDR1 reads LNHNV; CDR2 reads YYDKDF (reference sequence). The CDR3 here is CATSREGATNEKLFF. CDR3 DNA: TGTGCCACCAGCAGAGAAGGGGCAACTAATGAAAAACTGTTTTTT.

This clone showed up just once. The chain couples TRBV29-1 to TRBJ1-1; D uncertain. Germline V gives CDR1 SQVTM, CDR2 ANQGSEA. V was trimmed by 6 bases and J by 1 base, leaving 9 bases between them. The length of the CDR3 is 12 residues. CDR3 nucleotide sequence: TGCAGCGTGGGCAGACAGAACACTGAAGCTTTCTTT. This sequence encodes CSVGRQNTEAFF.

The gene calls are TRBV28 and TRBJ2-7, with 10 bases matching TRBD2. The trim removed 5 bases at V and 0 bases at J, leaving 1 base unmatched. Germline loops: CDR1 MDHEN, CDR2 SYDVKM. This CDR3 is built from 14 residues. CDR3 DNA sequence: TGTGCCAGCAGTCCTAGCGGGAGCTCCTACGAGCAGTACGTC. Amino acids: CASSPSGSSYEQYV.

The rearrangement links TRBV12-3 or TRBV12-4 to TRBJ1-1, with D possibly TRBD1 on 5 matching bases. Trimming removed 2 bases from V and 5 bases from J, with 9 bases in between. The CDR3 has 13 residues. The CDR3 region is CASSLSGRTEAFF. In nucleotides, the CDR3 is TGTGCCAGCAGTTTATCAGGGAGGACTGAAGCTTTCTTT.

J is TRBJ2-7 and V is TRBV18; possible D gene TRBD2, 6 bases. Germline V gene lookup returns CDR1 KGHSH and CDR2 LQKENI. This CDR3 is 13 amino acids long. V gave up 6 bases and J gave up 3 bases, with 12 bases separating them. The CDR3 reads CASSRDRHYEQYF. The CDR3 bases are TGTGCCAGCTCGCGGGACCGGCACTACGAGCAGTACTTC.

The chain employs TRBV5-1 and TRBJ2-7; 11 nucleotides agree with TRBD2. Germline trimming cut 5 bases from V and 1 base from J; bases unmatched to any gene: 5. The germline V gene has CDR1 SGHRS and CDR2 YFSETQ. The CDR3 extends over 15 amino acids. The CDR3 region has the DNA TGCGCCAGCAGGCCCGGGACTAGCGGATCCTACGAGCAGTACTTC. Residues: CASRPGTSGSYEQYF.

The count of this clone is one. This chain joins TRBV7-2 and TRBJ1-1; D ambiguous. V was trimmed by 0 bases and J by 5 bases, leaving 7 bases between them. This CDR3 comprises 13 residues. Per germline, CDR1 SGHTA and CDR2 FQGNSA. The CDR3 sequence is CASSLAWRTEAFF. The CDR3 coding sequence is TGTGCCAGCAGCTTAGCCTGGCGGACTGAAGCTTTCTTT.